This T cell receptor (beta chain) was obtained from a study of OX40 agonist ivuxolimab in advanced cancers. At the level of the study: The mean age was approximately 60 years, ranging from roughly 23 to 80, with 65% to 85% of participants male.

This CDR3 contains 11 residues. The germline gives CDR1 MNHEY, CDR2 SVGAGI. Trimming cost V 6 bases and J 4 bases, with 7 bases left between them. On this clone itself: What it recognizes is unknown.

This table comes from immunoSEQ multiplex PCR, and its TCRdb copy is limited to in-frame clones, with some not included. Seen here are about 100,000 clones, about 91% observed once, and the top ten hold 0.54%. Study conclusions and caveats: Also present in some nonresponders was a low level of normalized T-cell clonal expansion.

This sequence joins TRBV6-5 and TRBJ2-7; D gene unclear. This TCR came from an adult with an advanced solid tumor such as melanoma, head and neck, liver or kidney cancer. The input for sequencing was CD4+ or CD8+ T cells sorted from blood, taken in a trial of the OX40 agonist ivuxolimab. This chain's CDR3 is CASRNRYEQYF. The CDR3 DNA reads as TGTGCCAGCAGAAATAGGTACGAGCAGTACTTC.